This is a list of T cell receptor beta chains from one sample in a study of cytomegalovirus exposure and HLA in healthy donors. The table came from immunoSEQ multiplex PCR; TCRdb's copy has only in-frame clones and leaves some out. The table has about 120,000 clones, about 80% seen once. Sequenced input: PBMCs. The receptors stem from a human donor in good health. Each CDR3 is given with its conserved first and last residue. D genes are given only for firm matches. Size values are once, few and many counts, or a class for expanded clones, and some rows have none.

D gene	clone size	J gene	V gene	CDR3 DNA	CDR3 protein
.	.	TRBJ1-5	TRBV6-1	TGTGCCAGCAGTCCCCACAGCACCCATCAGCCCCAGCATTTT	CASSPHSTHQPQHF
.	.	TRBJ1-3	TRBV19	TGTGCCAGTAGTGTCGACATAAAGAACACCATATATTTT	CASSVDIKNTIYF
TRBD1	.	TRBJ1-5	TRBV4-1	TGCGCCAGCAGCCAAAACATTCGGACAGGCCAGCCCCAGCATTTT	CASSQNIRTGQPQHF
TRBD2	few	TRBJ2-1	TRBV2	TGTGCCAGCAGTGATGGACTAGCGGAGCAGTTCTTC	CASSDGLAEQFF
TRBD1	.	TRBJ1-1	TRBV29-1	TGCAGCGTAGTCCAGGGGGGGAACACTGAAGCTTTCTTT	CSVVQGGNTEAFF
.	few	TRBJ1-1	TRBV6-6	TGTGCCAGCATCCTCGACACCCCTCCATCTGAAGCTTTCTTT	CASILDTPPSEAFF
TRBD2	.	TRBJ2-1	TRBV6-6	TGTGCCAGCCGGGGGGGTAATGAGCAGTTCTTC	CASRGGNEQFF
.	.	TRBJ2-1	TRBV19	TGTGCCAGTAGGGGGGTCGGGGGGCTATCCTACAATGAGCAGTTCTTC	CASRGVGGLSYNEQFF
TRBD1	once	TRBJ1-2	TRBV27	TGTGCCAGCAGTTTGGTGGGACAGGGATTTTATGGCTACACCTTC	CASSLVGQGFYGYTF
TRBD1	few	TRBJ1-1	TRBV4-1	TGCGCCAGCAGCCAAAGACAGGGGAACACTGAAGCTTTCTTT	CASSQRQGNTEAFF
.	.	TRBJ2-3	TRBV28	TGTGCCAGCAGTCGGACCGGGATCCCCAGTGAGGATACGCAGTATTTT	CASSRTGIPSEDTQYF
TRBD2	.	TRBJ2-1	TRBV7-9	TGTGCCAGCAGCATATTAGCGGGGGCCTCCAATGAGCAGTTCTTC	CASSILAGASNEQFF
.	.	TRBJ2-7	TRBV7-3	TGTGCCAGCAGCTTAAGTCCAGGGCCCACCTACGAGCAGTACTTC	CASSLSPGPTYEQYF
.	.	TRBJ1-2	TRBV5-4	TGTGCCAGCAGCCTTCAGGGGAACTATGGCTACACCTTC	CASSLQGNYGYTF
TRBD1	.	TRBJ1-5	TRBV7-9	TGTGCCAGCAGCCTGTCGGACAGGAGCAATCAGCCCCAGCATTTT	CASSLSDRSNQPQHF
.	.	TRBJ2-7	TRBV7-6	TGTGCCAGCAGCGATCGCCAGGGGATGATCAACGAGCAGTACTTC	CASSDRQGMINEQYF
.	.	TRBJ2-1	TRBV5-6	TGTGCCAGCAGACTCGGGGCAGGGACAAGGGAGCAGTTCTTC	CASRLGAGTREQFF
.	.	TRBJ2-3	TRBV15	TGTGCCACCAGCAGAGGGGGGGAGATAGATACGCAGTATTTT	CATSRGGEIDTQYF
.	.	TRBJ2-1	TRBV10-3	TGTGCCATCAGTGAGTCGCAGGGGATCTACAATGAGCAGTTCTTC	CAISESQGIYNEQFF
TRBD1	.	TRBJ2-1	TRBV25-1	TGTGCCAGCACCGCCGCGGACAGGGCCGACAATGAGCAGTTCTTC	CASTAADRADNEQFF
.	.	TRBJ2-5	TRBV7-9	TGTGCCAGCAGCTTCAGTGGGACCCAGTACTTC	CASSFSGTQYF
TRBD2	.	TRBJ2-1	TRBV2	TGTGCCAGCAGTGTGACGGGAGGGGGGCCCTACAATGAGCAGTTCTTC	CASSVTGGGPYNEQFF
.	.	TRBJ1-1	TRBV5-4	TGTGCCAGCAGCCAAGAACGCAGGTGGGGAGCTGAAGCTTTCTTT	CASSQERRWGAEAFF
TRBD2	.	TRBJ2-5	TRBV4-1	TGCGCCAGCAGCCAAAAAGGTATCAGCCTAGCGGGGGTCGAGACCCAGTACTTC	CASSQKGISLAGVETQYF
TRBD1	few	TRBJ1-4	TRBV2	TGTGCCAGTAAGGGGACAGTTAATGAAAAACTGTTTTTT	CASKGTVNEKLFF
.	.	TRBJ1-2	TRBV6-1	TGTGCCAGCAGTGAAGCGGGGGCTTGGGTTGGCTACACCTTC	CASSEAGAWVGYTF
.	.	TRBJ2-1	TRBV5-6	TGTGCTTCGCGGGGTGGCAGCTCCTACAATGAGCAGTTCTTC	CASRGGSSYNEQFF
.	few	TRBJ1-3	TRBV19	TGTGCCAGCCAAAGACAGAATGGAAACACCATATATTTT	CASQRQNGNTIYF
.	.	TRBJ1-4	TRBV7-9	TGTGCCAGCAGCTCACCGCAGACAGATTATAATGAAAAACTGTTTTTT	CASSSPQTDYNEKLFF
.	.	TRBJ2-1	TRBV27	TGTGCCAGCAGGACCGGGAGCTCCTACAATGAGCAGTTCTTC	CASRTGSSYNEQFF
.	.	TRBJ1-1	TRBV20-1	TGCAGTGCTAGAGTGAGCCAGGCGGCTTTCTTT	CSARVSQAAFF